Here is one TCR beta chain with its context. The observed sequence ends 3 residues before the CDR3 terminus, with the missing tail filled in from the germline J gene. This same CDR3 is encoded by further DNA sequences in the sample. The protocol was immunoSEQ multiplex PCR, while the TCRdb copy is restricted to in-frame clones and leaves out a portion. Here the sample table reports about 31,000 clones. Germline CDR1 reads SGHTA; CDR2 reads FQGNSA. The length of the CDR3 is 14 residues. Trimming took 3 bases from V and 9 from J, leaving 12 bases between them. The data originate from a study of Tregs in tolerant kidney transplant recipients. Mixed chimerism was transient after nonmyeloablative marrow transplants from related graft donors.

Material: CD4+ T cells from blood (PBMCs), obtained 24 months after the transplant. This TCR came from a human patient who received a combined kidney and bone marrow transplant. The graft donor may have given rise to some T cells. The chain carries TRBV7-2 and TRBJ1-6; the D is unclear. Here the CDR3 reads CASSFRGVRSPLHF. The DNA read from the CDR3 is TGTGCCAGCAGCTTTCGCGGTGTGCGTTCACCC.